Listed below are T cell receptor beta chains from one sample, sequenced in a study of naive and memory T cell subsets. TCRdb re-derived calls from the UMI-ligation and nested PCR reads in MiXCR, one entry per CDR3 protein. The sample holds tens of thousands of distinct CDR3 sequences, approximately 9.2% seen once. Sequenced: naive CD8+ T cells from blood. The receptors stem from a human donor in good health. Both conserved end residues are part of each CDR3. A D gene is named only where the DNA matches it firmly. Expanded clones get a size class; other rows say once, few or many, or leave the size out.

J gene: TRBJ1-5; D gene: -; clone size: -; CDR3 length: 15; V gene: TRBV12-3/TRBV12-4; CDR3 protein: CASSPTDLGHQPQHF; CDR3 DNA: TGTGCCAGCAGTCCCACGGACCTCGGCCATCAGCCCCAGCATTTT
J gene: TRBJ2-7; D gene: TRBD2; clone size: -; CDR3 length: 14; V gene: TRBV29-1; CDR3 protein: CSVDGLAGAYEQYF; CDR3 DNA: TGCAGCGTTGACGGGCTAGCGGGAGCCTACGAGCAGTACTTC
J gene: TRBJ1-4; D gene: TRBD1; clone size: -; CDR3 length: 14; V gene: TRBV7-9; CDR3 protein: CASSSGGTNEKLFF; CDR3 DNA: TGTGCCAGCAGCTCAGGGGGCACTAATGAAAAACTGTTTTTT
J gene: TRBJ2-4; D gene: -; clone size: few; CDR3 length: 13; V gene: TRBV27; CDR3 protein: CASIPSSKNIQYF; CDR3 DNA: TGTGCCAGCATACCCTCGTCCAAAAACATTCAGTACTTC
J gene: TRBJ1-2; D gene: TRBD1; clone size: many; CDR3 length: 12; V gene: TRBV29-1; CDR3 protein: CSVDKQGGGYTF; CDR3 DNA: TGCAGCGTTGATAAACAGGGGGGGGGCTACACCTTC
J gene: TRBJ1-1; D gene: -; clone size: -; CDR3 length: 13; V gene: TRBV6-5; CDR3 protein: CASSFLGDSEAFF; CDR3 DNA: TGTGCCAGCAGTTTCCTCGGGGATTCTGAAGCTTTCTTT
J gene: TRBJ1-5; D gene: TRBD1; clone size: -; CDR3 length: 16; V gene: TRBV15; CDR3 protein: CATSRGGQASNQPQHF; CDR3 DNA: TGTGCCACCAGCAGAGGAGGACAGGCTAGCAATCAGCCCCAGCATTTT
J gene: TRBJ2-1; D gene: TRBD1; clone size: many; CDR3 length: 16; V gene: TRBV29-1; CDR3 protein: CSVQGDRDLSYNEQFF; CDR3 DNA: TGCAGCGTTCAGGGGGACAGGGACTTATCCTACAATGAGCAGTTCTTC
J gene: TRBJ1-1; D gene: -; clone size: -; CDR3 length: 13; V gene: TRBV2; CDR3 protein: CASRGTANTEAFF; CDR3 DNA: TGTGCCAGCAGAGGGACGGCTAACACTGAAGCTTTCTTT
J gene: TRBJ2-3; D gene: TRBD1; clone size: -; CDR3 length: 19; V gene: TRBV7-9; CDR3 protein: CASSTDLSGTDKAADTQYF; CDR3 DNA: TGTGCCAGCAGCACGGATCTCTCAGGGACAGACAAAGCCGCAGATACGCAGTATTTT
J gene: TRBJ1-2; D gene: -; clone size: few; CDR3 length: 12; V gene: TRBV12-3/TRBV12-4; CDR3 protein: CASSQPTGGYTF; CDR3 DNA: TGTGCCAGCAGTCAACCGACCGGGGGCTACACCTTC
J gene: TRBJ2-1; D gene: TRBD2; clone size: -; CDR3 length: 14; V gene: TRBV6-2/TRBV6-3; CDR3 protein: CASSWQRGDNEQFF; CDR3 DNA: TGTGCCAGCAGTTGGCAGCGGGGAGACAATGAGCAGTTCTTC
J gene: TRBJ1-1; D gene: -; clone size: -; CDR3 length: 14; V gene: TRBV7-8; CDR3 protein: CASSPLEGTTEAFF; CDR3 DNA: TGTGCCAGCAGCCCCCTCGAAGGGACCACTGAAGCTTTCTTT
J gene: TRBJ2-2; D gene: TRBD1; clone size: few; CDR3 length: 16; V gene: TRBV6-5; CDR3 protein: CASEYSGQGPTGELFF; CDR3 DNA: TGTGCCAGCGAGTATTCGGGACAGGGTCCCACCGGGGAGCTGTTTTTT
J gene: TRBJ1-6; D gene: -; clone size: -; CDR3 length: 15; V gene: TRBV5-5; CDR3 protein: CASSLWTRDNSPLHF; CDR3 DNA: TGTGCCAGCAGCTTGTGGACCAGGGATAATTCACCCCTCCACTTT
J gene: TRBJ2-6; D gene: -; clone size: many; CDR3 length: 15; V gene: TRBV11-2; CDR3 protein: CASSQGISGANVLTF; CDR3 DNA: TGTGCCAGCAGCCAGGGGATCTCTGGGGCCAACGTCCTGACTTTC
J gene: TRBJ1-1; D gene: -; clone size: -; CDR3 length: 13; V gene: TRBV27; CDR3 protein: CASKENENTEAFF; CDR3 DNA: TGTGCCAGCAAGGAGAACGAGAACACTGAAGCTTTCTTT
J gene: TRBJ2-7; D gene: -; clone size: many; CDR3 length: 14; V gene: TRBV3-1; CDR3 protein: CASSQDSSGYEQYF; CDR3 DNA: TGTGCCAGCAGCCAAGATTCGAGCGGCTACGAGCAGTACTTC
J gene: TRBJ2-1; D gene: -; clone size: many; CDR3 length: 15; V gene: TRBV29-1; CDR3 protein: CSVEDLPGARDEQFF; CDR3 DNA: TGCAGCGTTGAAGATCTTCCGGGAGCTAGAGATGAGCAGTTCTTC
J gene: TRBJ2-1; D gene: -; clone size: few; CDR3 length: 13; V gene: TRBV5-1; CDR3 protein: CASSFGGLYEQFF; CDR3 DNA: TGCGCCAGCAGCTTTGGAGGATTGTATGAGCAGTTCTTC
J gene: TRBJ2-7; D gene: -; clone size: -; CDR3 length: 13; V gene: TRBV12-3/TRBV12-4; CDR3 protein: CASRAGTLGEQYF; CDR3 DNA: TGTGCCAGCAGGGCCGGGACTCTCGGTGAGCAGTACTTC
J gene: TRBJ2-7; D gene: -; clone size: -; CDR3 length: 16; V gene: TRBV7-9; CDR3 protein: CASSLKVGGPPYEQYF; CDR3 DNA: TGTGCCAGCAGCTTAAAGGTGGGGGGACCCCCCTACGAGCAGTACTTC
J gene: TRBJ2-3; D gene: TRBD1; clone size: many; CDR3 length: 15; V gene: TRBV20-1; CDR3 protein: CSARRQGISTDTQYF; CDR3 DNA: TGCAGTGCTAGACGACAGGGGATTAGCACAGATACGCAGTATTTT
J gene: TRBJ2-7; D gene: TRBD1; clone size: few; CDR3 length: 11; V gene: TRBV4-1; CDR3 protein: CASSQQGDQYF; CDR3 DNA: TGCGCCAGCAGCCAACAGGGGGATCAGTACTTC
J gene: TRBJ2-3; D gene: -; clone size: many; CDR3 length: 13; V gene: TRBV3-1; CDR3 protein: CASSQGPADTQYF; CDR3 DNA: TGTGCCAGCAGCCAAGGGCCGGCAGATACGCAGTATTTT
J gene: TRBJ1-4; D gene: -; clone size: -; CDR3 length: 14; V gene: TRBV12-3/TRBV12-4; CDR3 protein: CASSSGLEDEKLFF; CDR3 DNA: TGTGCCAGCAGTTCAGGGTTGGAGGATGAAAAACTGTTTTTT
J gene: TRBJ2-4; D gene: TRBD2; clone size: -; CDR3 length: 12; V gene: TRBV11-2; CDR3 protein: CASSFGLAGLYF; CDR3 DNA: TGTGCCAGCAGCTTCGGGCTAGCGGGTTTGTACTTC
J gene: TRBJ2-7; D gene: -; clone size: -; CDR3 length: 12; V gene: TRBV2; CDR3 protein: CASVAGTYEQYF; CDR3 DNA: TGTGCCAGCGTGGCGGGTACCTACGAGCAGTACTTC
J gene: TRBJ2-5; D gene: -; clone size: many; CDR3 length: 14; V gene: TRBV20-1; CDR3 protein: CSATDSFVQETQYF; CDR3 DNA: TGCAGTGCCACCGACAGTTTCGTCCAGGAGACCCAGTACTTC
J gene: TRBJ2-3; D gene: -; clone size: few; CDR3 length: 15; V gene: TRBV6-2/TRBV6-3; CDR3 protein: CASSYQAGSTDTQYF; CDR3 DNA: TGTGCCAGCAGTTACCAGGCAGGAAGCACAGATACGCAGTATTTT
J gene: TRBJ2-3; D gene: -; clone size: -; CDR3 length: 14; V gene: TRBV28; CDR3 protein: CASTVGAPTDTQYF; CDR3 DNA: TGTGCCAGCACTGTGGGGGCTCCCACAGATACGCAGTATTTT
J gene: TRBJ2-2; D gene: TRBD2; clone size: many; CDR3 length: 17; V gene: TRBV6-5; CDR3 protein: CASSVTIGLASTGELFF; CDR3 DNA: TGTGCCAGCAGCGTCACCATAGGACTAGCGAGCACCGGGGAGCTGTTTTTT
J gene: TRBJ1-1; D gene: -; clone size: many; CDR3 length: 13; V gene: TRBV20-1; CDR3 protein: CSASRPLNTEAFF; CDR3 DNA: TGCAGTGCTAGTAGACCGCTGAACACTGAAGCTTTCTTT
J gene: TRBJ2-7; D gene: -; clone size: -; CDR3 length: 12; V gene: TRBV5-1; CDR3 protein: CASSPDGYEQYF; CDR3 DNA: TGCGCCAGCAGCCCGGACGGCTACGAGCAGTACTTC
J gene: TRBJ2-7; D gene: -; clone size: -; CDR3 length: 13; V gene: TRBV2; CDR3 protein: CASSDQTRYEQYF; CDR3 DNA: TGTGCCAGCAGTGACCAAACGAGATACGAGCAGTACTTC
J gene: TRBJ2-3; D gene: TRBD2; clone size: many; CDR3 length: 13; V gene: TRBV28; CDR3 protein: CASGSGSADTQYF; CDR3 DNA: TGTGCCAGCGGTAGCGGGAGCGCAGATACGCAGTATTTT
J gene: TRBJ2-7; D gene: -; clone size: few; CDR3 length: 13; V gene: TRBV29-1; CDR3 protein: CSVGERYSYEQYF; CDR3 DNA: TGCAGCGTTGGCGAGCGGTACTCCTACGAGCAGTACTTC
J gene: TRBJ2-7; D gene: -; clone size: many; CDR3 length: 13; V gene: TRBV27; CDR3 protein: CASSRGISYEQYF; CDR3 DNA: TGTGCCAGCAGTCGGGGGATCTCCTACGAGCAGTACTTC
J gene: TRBJ2-7; D gene: -; clone size: many; CDR3 length: 13; V gene: TRBV29-1; CDR3 protein: CSIWSENPYEQYF; CDR3 DNA: TGCAGCATTTGGTCCGAAAACCCCTACGAGCAGTACTTC
J gene: TRBJ1-3; D gene: -; clone size: -; CDR3 length: 14; V gene: TRBV7-2; CDR3 protein: CASSLVGSGNTIYF; CDR3 DNA: TGTGCCAGCAGCTTAGTCGGGTCTGGAAACACCATATATTTT
J gene: TRBJ2-1; D gene: -; clone size: many; CDR3 length: 15; V gene: TRBV6-5; CDR3 protein: CASSYGPSSYNEQFF; CDR3 DNA: TGTGCCAGCAGTTACGGCCCGAGCTCCTACAATGAGCAGTTCTTC
J gene: TRBJ1-1; D gene: TRBD1; clone size: -; CDR3 length: 16; V gene: TRBV7-3; CDR3 protein: CASSPTGQGARTEAFF; CDR3 DNA: TGTGCCAGCAGCCCTACGGGACAGGGGGCGCGTACTGAAGCTTTCTTT
J gene: TRBJ1-4; D gene: -; clone size: few; CDR3 length: 13; V gene: TRBV6-5; CDR3 protein: CASRFEGNEKLFF; CDR3 DNA: TGTGCCAGCAGGTTTGAAGGCAATGAAAAACTGTTTTTT
J gene: TRBJ2-7; D gene: -; clone size: few; CDR3 length: 14; V gene: TRBV7-9; CDR3 protein: CASSSTGNRAEQYF; CDR3 DNA: TGTGCCAGCAGCAGCACGGGGAACAGGGCCGAGCAGTACTTC
J gene: TRBJ2-4; D gene: -; clone size: many; CDR3 length: 10; V gene: TRBV2; CDR3 protein: CASSEGGLYF; CDR3 DNA: TGTGCCAGCAGTGAGGGGGGCTTGTACTTC